This T cell receptor beta chain was captured in a study of glioma-infiltrating T cells after dendritic cell vaccination. Study background: Patients had newly diagnosed or recurrent glioblastoma and received dendritic cell vaccines. Study results and limitations: Longer survival after dendritic cell vaccination followed higher pretreatment TIL content.

With V trimmed by 6 bases and J by 2 bases, 0 bases remained unmatched. There are 13 residues in the CDR3. The V gene's germline CDR1 is SNHLY and CDR2 FYNNEI. Turning to this clone: The antigen is unknown.

Time point in this sample: after dendritic cell vaccination, including at tumor progression/relapse. Blood PBMC samples: pre-vaccination, two weeks post third vaccination, and at tumor progression. Primers: 60 V beta forward and 13 J beta reverse. Sequenced by immunoSEQ multiplex PCR; TCRdb stores in-frame clones only, minus some. This sample has roughly 60,000 clones, with roughly 86% found just once. The sequence came from a human donor with glioblastoma. The J gene is TRBJ1-5, the V gene TRBV2; 8 bases are shared with TRBD1. The sequencing here drew on blood, taken after dendritic cell vaccination. The chain's CDR3 is CASRGQGNQPQHF. The CDR3 region has the DNA TGTGCCAGCAGGGGACAGGGCAATCAGCCCCAGCATTTT.